A selection of T cell receptor beta chains follows, all from one sample in a study of T cell repertoires in cytomegalovirus infection. No antigen has been identified for these receptors. TCRdb passed the reads through MiXCR, listing each CDR3 protein once. The sample yields roughly 800,000 distinct CDR3 sequences, around 29% seen once. Source: cultured CD8+ T cells from PBMCs, taken from culture after CMV antigen stimulation. These receptor sequences come from a human donor in good health (CMV status not recorded). Some clones in this sample may be carry-over from other donors' samples. Both conserved end residues are part of each CDR3. D genes are given only for firm matches. Rows may omit the clone size; those that give it use once, few, many or a size class.

v_call	j_call	d_call	clone_size	cdr3_aa	cdr3_nt
TRBV6-1	TRBJ1-1	NA	few	CASSITMMNTEAFF	TGTGCCAGCAGTATTACGATGATGAACACTGAAGCTTTCTTT
TRBV27	TRBJ1-4	NA	once	CASSLLGGGGEKLFF	TGTGCCAGCAGTTTATTGGGGGGCGGCGGGGAAAAACTGTTTTTT
TRBV6-1	TRBJ1-2	NA	NA	CASSEGGWGYTF	TGTGCCAGCAGTGAAGGAGGATGGGGCTACACCTTC
TRBV27	TRBJ1-6	TRBD1	NA	CASSLTGGAGSPLHF	TGTGCCAGCAGTTTAACAGGGGGCGCAGGTTCACCCCTCCACTTT
TRBV6-1	TRBJ1-5	TRBD1	few	CASTPWTGGGYSNQPQHF	TGTGCCAGCACCCCTTGGACAGGGGGAGGATATAGCAATCAGCCCCAGCATTTT
TRBV7-6	TRBJ2-1	NA	many	CASSLAGGFPYNEQFF	TGTGCCAGCAGCTTAGCTGGGGGTTTCCCCTACAATGAGCAGTTCTTC
TRBV7-8	TRBJ1-5	TRBD1	NA	CASTPGTGYQPQHF	TGTGCCAGCACCCCCGGGACAGGGTATCAGCCCCAGCATTTT
TRBV27	TRBJ2-7	TRBD1	few	CASSPLVTGTGGSEQYF	TGTGCCAGCAGTCCCCTTGTTACCGGGACAGGGGGCAGCGAGCAGTACTTC
TRBV29-1	TRBJ2-3	TRBD2	NA	CSVEAGGLDTQYF	TGCAGCGTTGAAGCGGGGGGGCTAGATACGCAGTATTTT
TRBV12-3/TRBV12-4	TRBJ1-2	NA	NA	CASSPPGPRSFGYTF	TGTGCCAGCAGTCCCCCAGGACCGCGATCCTTTGGCTACACCTTC
TRBV7-6	TRBJ1-4	NA	many	CASSPPSLELFF	TGTGCCAGCAGCCCCCCGAGCCTAGAACTGTTTTTT
TRBV7-2	TRBJ2-5	NA	NA	CASSWAGADQETQYF	TGTGCCAGCAGCTGGGCCGGGGCGGACCAAGAGACCCAGTACTTC
TRBV7-9	TRBJ1-5	NA	NA	CASQDRYQPQHF	TGTGCCAGCCAGGACAGATATCAGCCCCAGCATTTT
TRBV19	TRBJ2-1	TRBD1	few	CASSIGAGGNEQFF	TGTGCCAGTAGTATCGGGGCAGGGGGCAATGAGCAGTTCTTC
TRBV12-3/TRBV12-4	TRBJ1-1	NA	NA	CASRTRERAFF	TGTGCCAGCAGGACACGTGAACGGGCTTTCTTT
TRBV19	TRBJ1-6	NA	few	CASSPMGGRSYNSPLHF	TGTGCCAGTAGTCCCATGGGGGGACGCTCCTATAATTCACCCCTCCACTTT
TRBV11-2	TRBJ2-3	NA	NA	CASTLAGFTDTQYF	TGTGCCAGCACCCTCGCCGGGTTCACAGATACGCAGTATTTT
TRBV6-5	TRBJ1-6	NA	many	CASSYAGADNSPLHF	TGTGCCAGCAGTTACGCAGGGGCTGATAATTCACCCCTCCACTTT
TRBV7-9	TRBJ2-4	TRBD1	many	CASSLTGGATKNIQYF	TGTGCCAGCAGCCTTACAGGGGGCGCGACCAAAAACATTCAGTACTTC
TRBV19	TRBJ2-1	TRBD2	NA	CATQTSSEQFF	TGTGCCACTCAGACTAGCAGTGAGCAGTTCTTC
TRBV4-3	TRBJ2-3	NA	few	CASSQMGRKDTQYF	TGCGCCAGCAGCCAGATGGGCAGGAAAGATACGCAGTATTTT
TRBV27	TRBJ1-1	NA	NA	CASSLSFRGRNTEAFF	TGTGCCAGCAGTTTATCCTTTCGAGGGCGGAACACTGAAGCTTTCTTT
TRBV15	TRBJ2-6	NA	NA	CATSRVPSGANVLTF	TGTGCCACCAGCAGAGTCCCTTCTGGGGCCAACGTCCTGACTTTC
TRBV7-8	TRBJ1-5	NA	few	CASSFEGSSNQPQHF	TGTGCCAGCAGTTTTGAGGGGAGCAGCAATCAGCCCCAGCATTTT
TRBV10-2	TRBJ2-5	NA	NA	CASSERAFQETQYF	TGCGCCAGCAGTGAGCGGGCATTCCAAGAGACCCAGTACTTC
TRBV6-1	TRBJ2-7	TRBD1	many	CASSEGGLDRGAYEQYF	TGTGCCAGCAGTGAAGGGGGGTTGGACAGGGGTGCATACGAGCAGTACTTC
TRBV19	TRBJ2-2	TRBD2	NA	CASSKLAGGNTGELFF	TGTGCCAGTAGTAAACTAGCGGGGGGGAACACCGGGGAGCTGTTTTTT
TRBV7-9	TRBJ2-3	TRBD2	few	CASRIAGGAPDTQYF	TGTGCCAGCAGGATAGCGGGGGGCGCTCCAGATACGCAGTATTTT
TRBV12-3/TRBV12-4	TRBJ1-2	NA	many	CASSFGGFRGYGYTF	TGTGCCAGCAGTTTCGGGGGGTTTAGGGGCTATGGCTACACCTTC
TRBV4-1	TRBJ2-5	NA	NA	CASSQDGAGETQYF	TGCGCCAGCAGCCAAGATGGGGCTGGAGAGACCCAGTACTTC
TRBV13	TRBJ2-5	NA	NA	CASSLTNQETQYF	TGTGCCAGCAGCTTAACAAATCAAGAGACCCAGTACTTC
TRBV15	TRBJ1-2	TRBD1	NA	CATSAEGDRRIGRGYTF	TGTGCCACCAGCGCCGAGGGGGACAGACGAATCGGTAGGGGCTACACCTTC
TRBV13	TRBJ1-1	NA	once	CASSSLLGEAFF	TGTGCCAGCAGCTCCCTTTTGGGTGAAGCTTTCTTT
TRBV19	TRBJ2-1	NA	many	CASSITGGRRSSYNEQFF	TGTGCCAGTAGTATAACTGGGGGCAGAAGAAGCTCCTACAATGAGCAGTTCTTC
TRBV6-5	TRBJ2-3	TRBD2	once	CASSERLAPRTDTQYF	TGTGCCAGCAGTGAACGACTAGCGCCCCGGACAGATACGCAGTATTTT
TRBV7-6	TRBJ2-1	TRBD1	NA	CASSLVGTGSNEQFF	TGTGCCAGCAGCTTAGTAGGGACAGGGAGCAATGAGCAGTTCTTC
TRBV27	TRBJ2-1	NA	many	CASSLQGLAPYNEQFF	TGTGCCAGCAGTTTACAGGGCTTGGCCCCTTACAATGAGCAGTTCTTC
TRBV4-1	TRBJ2-5	TRBD2	NA	CASSQGPPGLVETQYF	TGCGCCAGCAGCCAAGGACCGCCGGGACTAGTGGAGACCCAGTACTTC
TRBV27	TRBJ2-7	TRBD2	NA	CASSWSSGGSELYEQYF	TGTGCCAGCAGTTGGAGTAGCGGGGGGTCCGAACTATACGAGCAGTACTTC
TRBV6-5	TRBJ2-1	NA	NA	CASSYSRAYNEQFF	TGTGCCAGCAGTTACTCGAGGGCTTACAATGAGCAGTTCTTC
TRBV6-5	TRBJ2-2	TRBD2	NA	CASSFDTSGGINTGELFF	TGTGCCAGCAGTTTCGACACTAGCGGGGGGATAAACACCGGGGAGCTGTTTTTT
TRBV7-3	TRBJ2-6	TRBD2	many	CASSPEGGVGGANVLTF	TGTGCCAGCAGCCCAGAGGGAGGGGTCGGCGGGGCCAACGTCCTGACTTTC
TRBV9	TRBJ1-2	TRBD1	once	CASSVGETGGGGYTF	TGTGCCAGCAGCGTAGGAGAGACAGGGGGCGGTGGCTACACCTTC
TRBV27	TRBJ2-5	TRBD2	once	CASSLILAGGLETQYF	TGTGCCAGCAGTTTAATTTTAGCGGGGGGGCTGGAGACCCAGTACTTC
TRBV6-5	TRBJ1-3	NA	NA	CASRQLYGPGESGNTIYF	TGTGCCAGCAGGCAACTTTACGGTCCAGGGGAGAGTGGAAACACCATATATTTT
TRBV7-9	TRBJ2-1	NA	many	CASSLGGVGGGEQFF	TGTGCCAGCAGCTTAGGAGGGGTCGGGGGCGGTGAGCAGTTCTTC
TRBV15	TRBJ1-2	TRBD1	NA	CATSRDRDRYARGYTF	TGTGCCACCAGCAGAGATCGGGACAGATATGCTCGGGGCTACACCTTC
TRBV7-4	TRBJ2-1	TRBD2	NA	CASSPPTGLADNEQFF	TGTGCCAGCAGCCCCCCGACGGGACTAGCGGACAATGAGCAGTTCTTC
TRBV6-6	TRBJ1-5	TRBD1	NA	CASKKDRGPNQPQHF	TGTGCCAGCAAAAAGGACAGGGGGCCAAATCAGCCCCAGCATTTT
TRBV7-2	TRBJ1-1	NA	many	CASSSSQGPNTEAFF	TGTGCCAGCAGCTCCTCACAGGGACCGAACACTGAAGCTTTCTTT
TRBV12-5	TRBJ1-1	NA	NA	CASGKDYMNTEAFF	TGTGCTAGTGGTAAAGATTATATGAACACTGAAGCTTTCTTT
TRBV12-3/TRBV12-4	TRBJ2-3	NA	NA	CASSLYLPTDTQYF	TGTGCCAGCAGTTTGTACTTGCCCACAGATACGCAGTATTTT
TRBV7-3	TRBJ1-2	TRBD1	few	CASSGWDRTNYGYTF	TGTGCCAGCAGCGGATGGGACAGAACTAACTATGGCTACACCTTC
TRBV6-2/TRBV6-3	TRBJ1-1	NA	NA	CASSYFGVDAFF	TGTGCCAGCAGTTACTTCGGGGTGGACGCTTTCTTT
TRBV12-3/TRBV12-4	TRBJ2-7	TRBD2	NA	CASSTIAGAFEQYF	TGTGCCAGCAGTACCATAGCGGGGGCTTTCGAGCAGTACTTC